The clone carrying this T cell receptor (beta chain) was counted only a few times. The antigen remains undetermined. They isolated at least 7 million PBMCs from each sample. This record comes from a study of blood T cells in healthy people across ages. In germline, CDR1 is DFQATT, CDR2 SNEGSKA (reference sequence). This CDR3 spans 15 amino acids. The ends were cut back, 1 base at V and 2 bases at J, with 13 bases in the middle. Study-wide findings and caveats: Older age went with lower TCR beta diversity per million T cells, in a roughly linear way. Estimates based on one million T cells were treated as lower bounds.

A second roughly 7 to 12 cycle PCR used barcoded and J-beta primers. Each CDR3 protein gets one entry after TCRdb re-called the 5' RACE reads with MiXCR. Among about 900,000 distinct CDR3 sequences, about 48% were seen once, and the ten largest hold over 10%. The V gene is TRBV20-1, the J gene TRBJ2-3; D gene uncertain. Sample: blood. The sequence came from a man between 25 and 39 years old in good health. CDR3 in amino acids: CSARVDQEHTDTQYF. The CDR3 coding sequence is TGCAGTGCTAGAGTGGACCAAGAACACACAGATACGCAGTATTTT.